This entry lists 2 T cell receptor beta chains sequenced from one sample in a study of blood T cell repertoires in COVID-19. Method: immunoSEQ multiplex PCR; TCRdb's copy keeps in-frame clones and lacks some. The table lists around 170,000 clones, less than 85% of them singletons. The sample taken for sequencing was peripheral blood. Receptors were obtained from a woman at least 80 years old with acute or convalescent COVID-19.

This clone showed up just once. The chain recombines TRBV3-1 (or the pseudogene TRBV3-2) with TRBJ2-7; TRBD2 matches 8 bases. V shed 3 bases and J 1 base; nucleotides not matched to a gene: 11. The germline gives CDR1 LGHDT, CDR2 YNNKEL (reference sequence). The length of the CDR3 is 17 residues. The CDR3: CASSHRTNSGKSYEQYF. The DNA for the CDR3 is TGTGCCAGCAGCCACCGAACCAATAGCGGGAAGTCCTACGAGCAGTACTTC.

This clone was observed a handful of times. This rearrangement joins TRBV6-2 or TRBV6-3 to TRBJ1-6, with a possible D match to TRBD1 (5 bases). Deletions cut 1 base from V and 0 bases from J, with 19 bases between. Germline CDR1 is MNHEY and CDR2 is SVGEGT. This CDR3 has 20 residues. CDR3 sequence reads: CASSYWIGAGLSSYNSPLHF. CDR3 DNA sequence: TGTGCCAGCAGTTACTGGATTGGGGCCGGCCTCTCCTCCTATAATTCACCCCTCCACTTT.